One TCR beta chain is described in this entry. The germline V gene encodes CDR1 DFQATT and CDR2 SNEGSKA (reference sequence). Trimming at V came to 6 bases and at J to 0 bases, leaving 8 bases not matched to a gene. This CDR3 region has 17 residues. TCRdb used MiXCR to reprocess the RT-PCR reads, holding one entry per CDR3 protein. This sample yields 650,000 to 800,000 distinct CDR3 sequences, of which 12% to 15% are seen a single time; 3.6% belongs to the top ten. The V gene is TRBV20-1, the J gene TRBJ2-3; 14 bases are shared with TRBD2. This clonotype was sampled from a female donor in good health, serving as a healthy control. What was sequenced was memory CD4+ T cells from blood. CDR3 residues: CSAGTSGRPTSTDTQYF. In DNA, the CDR3 is TGCAGTGCGGGGACTAGCGGGAGACCCACTAGCACAGATACGCAGTATTTT.